The 11 T cell receptor beta chains given below trace back to one sample, sequenced in a study of T cells in Graves' hyperthyroidism and ophthalmopathy. Amplified TCR beta CDR3 regions derived from RNA transcripts. The HTBI primer set was used in a first-round RT-PCR of the TCR CDR3. TCRdb called the multiplex PCR reads again in MiXCR, with one record for every CDR3 protein. The repertoire includes 95,000 to 110,000 distinct CDR3 sequences, 40% to 50% of them detected once, and roughly 24% sits in the top ten. The material sequenced was blood. Receptors were obtained from a man aged 40-55 years with Graves' hyperthyroidism.

The table lists this clonotype with many counts. V is TRBV7-2 and J is TRBJ2-1, with 7 nucleotides matching TRBD2. From germline, CDR1 is SGHTA and CDR2 FQGNSA. The V gene end was trimmed by 0 bases and the J gene end by 4 bases; junction bases not matched to a gene: 9. CDR3 size: 17 residues. The CDR3 DNA is TGTGCCAGCAGCTTAGCGCGGACGTACGGGGGGTACAATGAGCAGTTCTTC. This encodes CASSLARTYGGYNEQFF. Full variable domain (rest looked up from reference TRBV7-2 and TRBJ2-1): GAGVSQSPSNKVTEKGKDVELRCDPISGHTALYWYRQSLGQGLEFLIYFQGNSAPDKSGLPSDRFSAERTGGSVSTLTIQRTQQEDSAVYLCASSLARTYGGYNEQFFGPGTRLTVL.

This clonotype was recorded many times. This chain connects TRBV5-1 to TRBJ2-3, with 7 bases aligning to TRBD1. V dropped 6 bases and J dropped 5; count of bases not matched to a gene: 12. This CDR3 is 15 amino acids long. Germline V gene sequence: CDR1 SGHRS, CDR2 YFSETQ. The chain's CDR3 is CASNPRGQVLDTQYF. Written as DNA, the CDR3 is TGCGCCAGCAACCCCCGCGGACAGGTCTTAGATACGCAGTATTTT.

This clonotype was seen more than once but under ten times. V and J are TRBV20-1 and TRBJ2-5; 9 bases fit TRBD2. The CDR3 is 18 residues long. Trimming took 1 base from V and 5 from J; bases not matched to a gene: 17. Germline V gene data show CDR1 as DFQATT and CDR2 as SNEGSKA (reference sequence). This CDR3 reads CSARASLGASGMAETQYF. The CDR3 DNA follows: TGCAGTGCTAGAGCTTCTTTAGGGGCTAGCGGGATGGCGGAGACCCAGTACTTC.

This clonotype showed up many times. The CDR3 loop is CSARDRGRGYGYTF. CDR3 bases: TGCAGTGCTAGAGACCGGGGCCGGGGCTATGGCTACACCTTC. The chain employs TRBV20-1 and TRBJ1-2; D might be TRBD1 (5 bases). The CDR3 sequence is 14 residues long. Germline CDR1 DFQATT, CDR2 SNEGSKA (reference sequence). Trimming left V 0 bases short and J 4 bases short, with 12 bases between.

This clonotype was observed at least ten times. The chain is built from TRBV28 and TRBJ2-7, with D possibly being TRBD1 (6 bases). The CDR3 length is 12 residues. CDR1 and CDR2 from the germline V gene are MDHEN and SYDVKM. Trimming took 4 bases from V and 7 from J, leaving 11 bases between them. The CDR3 spells CASSWGRKEQYF. CDR3 nucleotide sequence: TGTGCCAGCAGTTGGGGGCGAAAAGAGCAGTACTTC.

This clonotype showed up many times. The chain recombines TRBV19 with TRBJ2-1; 9 positions match TRBD2. The CDR3 covers 14 residues. CDR1 LNHDA and CDR2 SQIVND come from the germline V gene (reference sequence). J gave up 11 bases and V 2 bases, and 7 bases lay outside the gene matches. Here the CDR3 reads CASSIQREAYKQFF. CDR3 nucleotides: TGTGCCAGTAGTATACAGCGGGAGGCATATAAGCAGTTCTTC. The whole variable domain, filled in from reference TRBV19 and TRBJ2-1, reads DGGITQSPKYLFRKEGQNVTLSCEQNLNHDAMYWYRQDPGQGLRLIYYSQIVNDFQKGDIAEGYSVSREKKESFPLTVTSAQKNPTAFYLCASSIQREAYKQFFGPGTRLTVL.

This clonotype was counted at least ten times. This chain connects TRBV5-8 to TRBJ2-1; TRBD2 aligns across 7 bases. Unmatched junction bases numbered 14, after V lost 4 bases and J lost 7 bases. CDR3 size: 16 residues. The germline CDR1 and CDR2 sequences are SGHTS and YDEGEE. The CDR3 DNA sequence: TGTGCCAGCAGCCCAACCGCTAGCGGAAGACTTAATGAGCAGTTCTTC. As protein: CASSPTASGRLNEQFF.

V and J are TRBV29-1 and TRBJ2-2; TRBD2 might be the D (6 bases). With 3 bases removed from V and 0 bases from J, the gap between germline ends came to 11 bases. The CDR3 totals 15 residues. Germline CDR1 reads SQVTM; CDR2 reads ANQGSEA. CDR3 in amino acids: CSVDPRGANTGELFF. CDR3 DNA sequence: TGCAGCGTTGATCCGCGCGGGGCGAACACCGGGGAGCTGTTTTTT.

The genes are TRBV20-1 and TRBJ2-5, with a weak D call TRBD1 (6 bases). V dropped 3 bases and J dropped 6 bases, with 14 bases sitting between them. Looked up from germline, CDR1 is DFQATT and CDR2 is SNEGSKA (reference sequence). The CDR3 runs 13 residues. The CDR3 reads CSARGQGKKTQYF. The CDR3 DNA is TGCAGTGCTAGGGGGCAGGGGAAGAAGACCCAGTACTTC.

J is TRBJ2-3 and V is TRBV20-1, with TRBD1 matching 10 bases. V was clipped by 6 bases and J by 11 bases; unmatched bases: 14. Germline CDR1 DFQATT, CDR2 SNEGSKA (reference sequence). The length of the CDR3 is 14 residues. In DNA form, the CDR3 reads TGCAGTGCCCGATGGGGACAGGGGACAAATGAGCAGTATTTT. Translating gives CSARWGQGTNEQYF.

Ten or more counts support this clonotype. The rearrangement links TRBV7-2 to TRBJ2-1; 8 bases map to TRBD2. Germline CDR1 reads SGHTA; CDR2 reads FQGNSA. The CDR3 totals 16 residues. After removal of 2 bases from V and 7 bases from J, the junction contained 10 bases not matched to a gene. As DNA, the CDR3 is TGTGCCAGCAGCTTACGGCGGGGCGGGGGGCGTAATGAGCAGTTCTTC. Amino acid sequence: CASSLRRGGGRNEQFF. Full variable domain (rest looked up from reference TRBV7-2 and TRBJ2-1): GAGVSQSPSNKVTEKGKDVELRCDPISGHTALYWYRQSLGQGLEFLIYFQGNSAPDKSGLPSDRFSAERTGGSVSTLTIQRTQQEDSAVYLCASSLRRGGGRNEQFFGPGTRLTVL.